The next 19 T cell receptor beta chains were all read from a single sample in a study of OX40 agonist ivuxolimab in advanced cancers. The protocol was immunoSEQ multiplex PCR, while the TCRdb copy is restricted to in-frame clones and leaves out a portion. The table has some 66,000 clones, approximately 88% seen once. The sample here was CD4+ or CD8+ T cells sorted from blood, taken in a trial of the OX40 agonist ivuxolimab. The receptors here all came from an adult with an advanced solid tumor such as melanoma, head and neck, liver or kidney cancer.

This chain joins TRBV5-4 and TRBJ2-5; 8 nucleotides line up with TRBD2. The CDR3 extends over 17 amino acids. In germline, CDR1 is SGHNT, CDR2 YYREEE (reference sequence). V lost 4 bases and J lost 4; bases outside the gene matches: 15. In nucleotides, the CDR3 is TGTGCCAGCAGCACCAATCCGGGACTAGATCGAGCAGAGACCCAGTACTTC. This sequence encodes CASSTNPGLDRAETQYF.

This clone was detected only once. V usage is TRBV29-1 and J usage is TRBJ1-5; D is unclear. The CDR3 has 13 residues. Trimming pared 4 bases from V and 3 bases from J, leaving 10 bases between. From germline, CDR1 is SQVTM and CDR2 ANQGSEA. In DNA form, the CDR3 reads TGCAGCGTTGGCGGCGGACCCAATCAGCCCCAGCATTTT. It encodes CSVGGGPNQPQHF.

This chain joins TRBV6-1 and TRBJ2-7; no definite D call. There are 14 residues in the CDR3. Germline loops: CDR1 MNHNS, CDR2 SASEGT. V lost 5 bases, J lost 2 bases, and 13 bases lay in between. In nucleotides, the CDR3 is TGTGCCAGCAGTTCCGCGGCCCGGACCTACGAGCAGTACTTC. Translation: CASSSAARTYEQYF.

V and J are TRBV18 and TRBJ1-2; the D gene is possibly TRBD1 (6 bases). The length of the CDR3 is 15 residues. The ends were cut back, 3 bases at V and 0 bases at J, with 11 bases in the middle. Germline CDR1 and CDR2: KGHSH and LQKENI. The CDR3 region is CASSPGGRSNYGYTF. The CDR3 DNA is TGTGCCAGCTCACCGGGGGGGCGATCTAACTATGGCTACACCTTC.

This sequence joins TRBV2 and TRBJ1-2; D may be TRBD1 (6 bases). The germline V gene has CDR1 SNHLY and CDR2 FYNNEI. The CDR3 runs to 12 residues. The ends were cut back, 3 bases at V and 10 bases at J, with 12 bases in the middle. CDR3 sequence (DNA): TGTGCCAGCAGTGACAGGGGTTTTGACTACACCTTC. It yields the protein CASSDRGFDYTF.

This CDR3 is CASSSDLTDTQYF. DNA for the CDR3: TGCGCCAGCAGTTCAGACCTCACAGATACGCAGTATTTT. The chain recombines TRBV10-1 with TRBJ2-3; no firm D call. The germline V and J ends were trimmed by 5 bases and 2 bases, with 8 bases remaining between them. The germline CDR1 and CDR2 sequences are WNHNN and SYGVQD (reference sequence). The CDR3 runs to 13 residues.

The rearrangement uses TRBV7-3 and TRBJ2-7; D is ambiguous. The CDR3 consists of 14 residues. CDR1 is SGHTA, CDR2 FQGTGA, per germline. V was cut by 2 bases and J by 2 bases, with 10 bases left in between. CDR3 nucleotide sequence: TGTGCCAGCAGCTTAGGACCCGGCCCCTACGAGCAGTACTTC. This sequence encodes CASSLGPGPYEQYF.

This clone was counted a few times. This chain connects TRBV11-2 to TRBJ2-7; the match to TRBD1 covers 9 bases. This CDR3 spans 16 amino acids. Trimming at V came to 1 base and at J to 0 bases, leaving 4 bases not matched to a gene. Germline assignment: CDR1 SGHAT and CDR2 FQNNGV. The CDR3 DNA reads TGTGCCAGCAGCTTAGTAGGACAGGGGTCCTCCTACGAGCAGTACTTC. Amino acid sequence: CASSLVGQGSSYEQYF. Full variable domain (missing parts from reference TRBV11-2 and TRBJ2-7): EAGVAQSPRYKIIEKRQSVAFWCNPISGHATLYWYQQILGQGPKLLIQFQNNGVVDDSQLPKDRFSAERLKGVDSTLKIQPAKLEDSAVYLCASSLVGQGSSYEQYFGPGTRLTVT.

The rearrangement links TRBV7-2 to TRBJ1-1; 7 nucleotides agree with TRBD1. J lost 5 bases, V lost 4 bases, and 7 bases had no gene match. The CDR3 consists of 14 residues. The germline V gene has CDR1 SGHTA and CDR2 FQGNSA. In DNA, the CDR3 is TGTGCCAGCAGCTCCCACAGGGGTTTGACTGAAGCTTTCTTT. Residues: CASSSHRGLTEAFF.

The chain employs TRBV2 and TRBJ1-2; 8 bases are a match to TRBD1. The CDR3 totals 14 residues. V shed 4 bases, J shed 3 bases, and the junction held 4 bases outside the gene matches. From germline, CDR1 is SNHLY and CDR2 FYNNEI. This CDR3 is CASSGTGWDYGYTF. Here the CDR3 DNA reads TGTGCCAGCAGTGGGACAGGGTGGGACTATGGCTACACCTTC. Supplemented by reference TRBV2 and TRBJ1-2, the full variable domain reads EPEVTQTPSHQVTQMGQEVILRCVPISNHLYFYWYRQILGQKVEFLVSFYNNEISEKSEIFDDQFSVERPDGSNFTLKIRSTKLEDSAMYFCASSGTGWDYGYTFGSGTRLTVV.

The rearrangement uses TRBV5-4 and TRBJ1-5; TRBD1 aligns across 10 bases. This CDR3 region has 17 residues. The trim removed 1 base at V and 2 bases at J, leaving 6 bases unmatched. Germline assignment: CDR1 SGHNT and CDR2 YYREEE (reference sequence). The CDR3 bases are TGTGCCAGCAGCTTGACCGAGGGGACAGGGGGCAATCAGCCCCAGCATTTT. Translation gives CASSLTEGTGGNQPQHF.

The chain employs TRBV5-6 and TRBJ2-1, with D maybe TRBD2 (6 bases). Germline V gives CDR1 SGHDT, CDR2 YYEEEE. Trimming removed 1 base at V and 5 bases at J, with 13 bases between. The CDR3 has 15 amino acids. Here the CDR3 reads CASSLLGLANNEQFF. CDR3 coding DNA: TGTGCCAGCAGCTTGTTAGGGCTAGCGAACAATGAGCAGTTCTTC.

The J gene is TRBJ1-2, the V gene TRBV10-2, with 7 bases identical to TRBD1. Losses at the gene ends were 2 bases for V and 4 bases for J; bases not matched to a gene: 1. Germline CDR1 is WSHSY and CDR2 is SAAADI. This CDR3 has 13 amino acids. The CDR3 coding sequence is TGCGCCAGCAGTGAGGGGGACAGCTATGGCTACACCTTC. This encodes CASSEGDSYGYTF.

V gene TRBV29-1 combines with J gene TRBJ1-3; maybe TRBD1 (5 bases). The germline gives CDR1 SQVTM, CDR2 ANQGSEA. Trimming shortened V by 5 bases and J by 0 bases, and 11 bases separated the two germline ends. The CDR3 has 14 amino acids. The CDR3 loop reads CSVKFGGSGNTIYF. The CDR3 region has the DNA TGCAGCGTTAAATTCGGGGGCTCTGGAAACACCATATATTTT.

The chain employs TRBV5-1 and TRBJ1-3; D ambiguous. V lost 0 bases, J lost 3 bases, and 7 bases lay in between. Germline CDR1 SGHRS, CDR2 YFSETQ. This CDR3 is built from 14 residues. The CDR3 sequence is CASSLEADGNTIYF. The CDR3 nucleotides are TGCGCCAGCAGCTTGGAAGCAGATGGAAACACCATATATTTT.

The CDR3 here is CASSPDGNQPQHF. CDR3 nucleotides: TGTGCCAGCAGCCCTGATGGCAATCAGCCCCAGCATTTT. This chain links TRBV7-9 with TRBJ1-5, with D unclear. The CDR3 totals 13 residues. The V end was cut by 5 bases, the J end by 2 bases, with 7 bases between. Per germline, CDR1 SEHNR and CDR2 FQNEAQ (reference sequence).

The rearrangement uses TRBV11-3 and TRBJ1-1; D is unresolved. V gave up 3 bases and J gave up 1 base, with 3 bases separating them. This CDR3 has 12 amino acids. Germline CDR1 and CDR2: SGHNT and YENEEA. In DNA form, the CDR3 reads TGTGCCAGCAGCTTGAAGAACACTGAAGCTTTCTTT. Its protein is CASSLKNTEAFF.

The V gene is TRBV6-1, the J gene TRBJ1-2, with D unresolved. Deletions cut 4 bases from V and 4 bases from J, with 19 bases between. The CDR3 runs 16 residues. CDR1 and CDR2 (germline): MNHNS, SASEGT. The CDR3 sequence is CASSAIEYASAYGYTF. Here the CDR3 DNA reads TGTGCCAGCAGTGCAATAGAGTACGCCTCGGCCTATGGCTACACCTTC.

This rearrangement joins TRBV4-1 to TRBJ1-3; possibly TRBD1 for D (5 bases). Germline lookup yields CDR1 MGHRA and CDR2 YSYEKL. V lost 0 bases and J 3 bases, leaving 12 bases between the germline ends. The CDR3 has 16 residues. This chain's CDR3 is CASSQDLVDNGNTIYF. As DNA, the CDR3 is TGCGCCAGCAGCCAAGATCTGGTGGACAATGGAAACACCATATATTTT.